The 20 T cell receptor beta chains reported below all come from one sample, sequenced in a study of T cell responses to AZD1222 COVID-19 vaccine. Measured with immunoSEQ multiplex PCR; TCRdb has only the in-frame clones, and not every one. The repertoire holds under 70,000 clones, with less than 85% as singletons. The sample here was peripheral blood, taken on day 0 of MenACWY control vaccination. The receptors were sampled from an adult in good health.

The CDR3 region is CSVDIGGGYEQYF. CDR3 nucleotides: TGCAGCGTTGATATAGGGGGCGGCTACGAGCAGTACTTC. V and J are TRBV29-1 and TRBJ2-7; 7 positions agree with TRBD1. This CDR3 spans 13 amino acids. Trimming at V came to 3 bases and at J to 3 bases, leaving 5 bases not matched to a gene. The germline CDR1 and CDR2 sequences are SQVTM and ANQGSEA.

The chain joins TRBV7-3 to TRBJ2-1, with D uncertain. Trimming pared 1 base from V and 0 bases from J, leaving 7 bases between. The CDR3 consists of 15 residues. Germline CDR1 reads SGHTA; CDR2 reads FQGTGA. The CDR3 coding sequence is TGTGCCAGCAGCTTAAGCGCTAGCTCCTACAATGAGCAGTTCTTC. The encoded protein is CASSLSASSYNEQFF. Variable domain in full (rest from reference TRBV7-3 and TRBJ2-1): GAGVSQTPSNKVTEKGKYVELRCDPISGHTALYWYRQSLGQGPEFLIYFQGTGAADDSGLPNDRFFAVRPEGSVSTLKIQRTERGDSAVYLCASSLSASSYNEQFFGPGTRLTVL.

V and J are TRBV2 and TRBJ2-3, with TRBD1 as a possible D gene (5 bases). Germline V gives CDR1 SNHLY, CDR2 FYNNEI. This CDR3 comprises 15 residues. V shed 7 bases and J shed 0 bases, with 14 bases lying between them. The CDR3 is CASTTQGMSTDTQYF. CDR3 sequence (DNA): TGTGCCAGCACTACTCAGGGAATGAGCACAGATACGCAGTATTTT.

The V call is TRBV28, the J call TRBJ1-6; TRBD1 matches at 7 bases. Trimming cost V 5 bases and J 9 bases; bases outside gene matches: 7. Germline V lookup: CDR1 MDHEN, CDR2 SYDVKM. This CDR3 spans 14 amino acids. Here the CDR3 DNA reads TGTGCCAGCAGTCCCCGACAGGGCAGTTCACCCCTCCACTTT. Its translation is CASSPRQGSSPLHF.

The V and J genes are TRBV5-8 and TRBJ2-7, with 13 nucleotides matching TRBD2. The CDR3 is 18 residues long. Germline CDR1 SGHTS, CDR2 YDEGEE. J was trimmed by 3 bases and V by 5 bases; bases with no gene match: 14. In DNA form, the CDR3 reads TGTGCCAGCAGTTCGACCGGGACTAGCGGGGTGGTGAACTACGAGCAGTACTTC. It encodes CASSSTGTSGVVNYEQYF.

This sequence joins TRBV7-8 and TRBJ2-5; 7 bases agree with TRBD1. V lost 5 bases and J lost 1; bases outside the gene matches: 7. The CDR3 sequence is 15 residues long. Germline V lookup: CDR1 SGHVS, CDR2 FQNEAQ. CDR3 nucleotides: TGTGCCAGCAGCCCCGACAGGGTATCCCAAGAGACCCAGTACTTC. This translates into CASSPDRVSQETQYF.

This clone showed up just a few times. The rearrangement links TRBV12-3 or TRBV12-4 to TRBJ2-2, with D unclear. The CDR3 runs to 11 residues. Deletions cut 2 bases from V and 6 bases from J, with 1 base between. The CDR3 DNA reads TGTGCCAGCAGTTTATCCGGGGAGCTGTTTTTT. It is translated as CASSLSGELFF.

This clone was observed a handful of times. The V gene is TRBV27, the J gene TRBJ2-7; 7 nucleotides line up with TRBD1. In germline, CDR1 is MNHEY, CDR2 SMNVEV (reference sequence). The CDR3 totals 16 residues. The V gene end was trimmed by 6 bases and the J gene end by 1 base; junction bases not matched to a gene: 12. This CDR3 reads CASSPSRGSVSYEQYF. CDR3 bases: TGTGCCAGCAGCCCTTCCAGGGGGAGCGTTTCCTACGAGCAGTACTTC.

The chain employs TRBV25-1 and TRBJ2-1, with a possible D match to TRBD2 (5 bases). The V gene lost 8 bases and the J gene lost 1 base, with 12 bases spanning the gap. Germline CDR1 MGHDK, CDR2 SYGVNS. The CDR3 loop spans 14 amino acids. CDR3 bases: TGTGCCAGCGGAAGCCGCGGGTCCTACAATGAGCAGTTCTTC. Translating it yields CASGSRGSYNEQFF.

The chain employs TRBV18 and TRBJ1-1; 8 bases are a match to TRBD1. Germline V gene data show CDR1 as KGHSH and CDR2 as LQKENI. This CDR3 is built from 17 residues. The V and J ends lost 3 bases and 1 base, in that order; junction bases with no gene match: 10. The CDR3 coding sequence is TGTGCCAGCTCACCCCGCTACAGGGGGACTCAGAACACTGAAGCTTTCTTT. This codes for CASSPRYRGTQNTEAFF.

The chain has TRBV11-2 and TRBJ2-3; no definite D call. V was clipped by 5 bases and J by 7 bases, with 13 bases between them. Germline V gives CDR1 SGHAT, CDR2 FQNNGV. This CDR3 is 13 amino acids long. The DNA for the CDR3 is TGTGCCAGCAGCCCATTGTCCCAATATACGCAGTATTTT. Translating gives CASSPLSQYTQYF.

This clone was picked up one time. The rearrangement links TRBV4-2 to TRBJ2-3; TRBD2 agrees at 11 bases. Germline V gives CDR1 LGHNA, CDR2 YNFKEQ. Germline trimming cut 0 bases from V and 5 bases from J; bases unmatched to any gene: 7. This CDR3 contains 17 residues. The CDR3 DNA is TGTGCCAGCAGCCAAGATCAACTAGCGGGAGCAGTAGATACGCAGTATTTT. The encoded protein is CASSQDQLAGAVDTQYF.

The chain links TRBV18 to TRBJ2-5; tentative D call: TRBD1 (7 bases). This CDR3 is 13 amino acids long. Per germline, CDR1 KGHSH and CDR2 LQKENI. The V end lost 3 bases, the J end lost 5 bases, and 10 bases lay between the germline ends. CDR3 amino acids: CASSPTGTETQYF. In DNA, the CDR3 is TGTGCCAGCTCACCGACAGGGACTGAGACCCAGTACTTC. Full variable domain (rest looked up from reference TRBV18 and TRBJ2-5): NAGVMQNPRHLVRRRGQEARLRCSPMKGHSHVYWYRQLPEEGLKFMVYLQKENIIDESGMPKERFSAEFPKEGPSILRIQQVVRGDSAAYFCASSPTGTETQYFGPGTRLLVL.

The chain recombines TRBV15 with TRBJ2-4, with TRBD1 as a possible D gene (6 bases). V was pared by 0 bases and J by 3 bases, with 15 bases between. The CDR3 extends over 17 amino acids. Per germline, CDR1 LNHNV and CDR2 YYDKDF (reference sequence). CDR3 protein: CATSRDRGRGGKNIQYF. CDR3 bases: TGTGCCACCAGCAGAGATCGGGGTAGAGGGGGCAAAAACATTCAGTACTTC. The full variable domain, in which reference TRBV15 and TRBJ2-4 provide the parts outside the CDR3, is DAMVIQNPRYQVTQFGKPVTLSCSQTLNHNVMYWYQQKSSQAPKLLFHYYDKDFNNEADTPDNFQSRRPNTSFCFLDIRSPGLGDTAMYLCATSRDRGRGGKNIQYFGAGTRLSVL.

This clone has only one observation. DNA of the CDR3: TGTGCCAGCAGTGAAGGGGGGACTAGCGGGCCTCTTGGTTACTTC. The encoded protein is CASSEGGTSGPLGYF. V is TRBV6-1 and J is TRBJ2-7; 12 bases align to TRBD2. V was pared by 1 base and J by 13 bases, with 11 bases of the junction left unmatched. This CDR3 comprises 15 residues. The germline CDR1 and CDR2 sequences are MNHNS and SASEGT.

This chain uses TRBV7-2 with TRBJ2-7; 11 bases fit TRBD2. CDR1 and CDR2 from the germline V gene are SGHTA and FQGNSA. The J segment lost 6 bases and the V segment lost 5 bases, leaving 12 bases of the junction unmatched. This CDR3 contains 16 residues. CDR3 DNA sequence: TGTGCCAGCAGCCCAAGTGGGTTCGGACTAGCGGGCGAGCAGTACTTC. It encodes CASSPSGFGLAGEQYF.

The chain is built from TRBV29-1 and TRBJ1-2, with a tentative D call TRBD1 (5 bases). In germline, CDR1 is SQVTM, CDR2 ANQGSEA. Trimming pared 1 base from V and 0 bases from J, leaving 12 bases between. The CDR3 runs to 15 residues. This CDR3 reads CSVEGDRSSNYGYTF. The CDR3 coding sequence is TGCAGCGTTGAAGGCGACAGATCATCTAACTATGGCTACACCTTC.

The chain couples TRBV11-2 to TRBJ1-2, with D possibly matching TRBD1 (6 bases). Germline loops: CDR1 SGHAT, CDR2 FQNNGV. The CDR3 loop spans 15 amino acids. Trimming removed 5 bases at V and 3 bases at J, with 16 bases between. CDR3 amino acids: CASSRWAGEDYGYTF. The CDR3 bases are TGTGCCAGCAGCCGCTGGGCAGGGGAAGACTATGGCTACACCTTC.

This chain uses TRBV9 with TRBJ2-7; possibly TRBD1 or TRBD2 for D (6 bases each). CDR3 length equals 14 residues. The V gene's germline CDR1 is SGDLS and CDR2 YYNGEE. The V end lost 4 bases, the J end lost 6 bases, and 17 bases lay between the germline ends. In DNA form, the CDR3 reads TGTGCCAGCAGCCCAGGAGGGGGGCAGGCCGAGCAGTACTTC. It encodes CASSPGGGQAEQYF.

The V and J genes are TRBV19 and TRBJ2-1; perhaps TRBD1 as D (5 bases). Germline V lookup: CDR1 LNHDA, CDR2 SQIVND (reference sequence). CDR3 size: 15 residues. V gave up 7 bases and J gave up 0 bases, with 13 bases separating them. CDR3 sequence reads: CASTLTASSYNEQFF. DNA of the CDR3: TGTGCCAGTACCCTGACAGCGAGCTCCTACAATGAGCAGTTCTTC. The complete variable domain, with remaining parts taken from reference TRBV19 and TRBJ2-1, reads DGGITQSPKYLFRKEGQNVTLSCEQNLNHDAMYWYRQDPGQGLRLIYYSQIVNDFQKGDIAEGYSVSREKKESFPLTVTSAQKNPTAFYLCASTLTASSYNEQFFGPGTRLTVL.